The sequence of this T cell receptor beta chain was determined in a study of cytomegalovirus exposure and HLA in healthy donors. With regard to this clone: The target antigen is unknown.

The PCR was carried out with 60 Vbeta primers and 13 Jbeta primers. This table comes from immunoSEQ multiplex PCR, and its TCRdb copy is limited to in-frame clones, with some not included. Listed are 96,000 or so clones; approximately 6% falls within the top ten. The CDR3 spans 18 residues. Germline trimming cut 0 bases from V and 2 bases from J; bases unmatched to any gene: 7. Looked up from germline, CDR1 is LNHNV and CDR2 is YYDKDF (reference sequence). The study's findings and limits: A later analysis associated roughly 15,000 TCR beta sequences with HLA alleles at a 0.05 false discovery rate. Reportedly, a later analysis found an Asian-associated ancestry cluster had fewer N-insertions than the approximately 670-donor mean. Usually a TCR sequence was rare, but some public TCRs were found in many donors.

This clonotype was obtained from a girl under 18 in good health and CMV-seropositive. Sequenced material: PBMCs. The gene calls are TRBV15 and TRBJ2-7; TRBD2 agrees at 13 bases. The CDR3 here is CATSRDGTSGALTYEQYV. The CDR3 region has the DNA TGTGCCACCAGCAGAGATGGGACTAGCGGGGCCTTGACCTACGAGCAGTACGTC.